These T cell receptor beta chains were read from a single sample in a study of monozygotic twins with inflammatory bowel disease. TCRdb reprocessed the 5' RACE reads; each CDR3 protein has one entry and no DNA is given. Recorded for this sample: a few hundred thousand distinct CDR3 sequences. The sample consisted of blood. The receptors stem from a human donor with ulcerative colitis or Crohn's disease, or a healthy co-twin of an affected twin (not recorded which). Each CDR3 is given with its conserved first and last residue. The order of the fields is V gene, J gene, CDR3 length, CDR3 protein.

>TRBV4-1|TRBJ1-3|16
CASSQEVAGFGNTIYF
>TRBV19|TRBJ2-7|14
CASSIGGISYEQYF
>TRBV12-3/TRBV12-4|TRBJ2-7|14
CASSLSGRAYEQYF
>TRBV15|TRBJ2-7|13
CATSSVWVIGQYF
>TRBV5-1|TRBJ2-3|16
CASSPTGGGSTDTQYF
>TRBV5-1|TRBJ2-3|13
CASSLVALDTQYF
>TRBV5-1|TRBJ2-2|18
CASSQGGGINANTGELFF
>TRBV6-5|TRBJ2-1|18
CASSYSGLAGSSYNEQFF
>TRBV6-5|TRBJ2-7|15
CASSYSSRSDDEQYF
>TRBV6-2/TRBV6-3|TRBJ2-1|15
CASSVPAGGVNEQFF
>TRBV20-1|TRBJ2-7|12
CSAYKSSYEQYF
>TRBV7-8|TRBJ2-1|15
CASSLEAGGFTEQFF
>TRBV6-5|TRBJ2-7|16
CASRYLPGGVAGEQYF
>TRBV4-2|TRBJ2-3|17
CASSQAQRGASTDTQYF
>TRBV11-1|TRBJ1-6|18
CASSLVGRLSSYNSPLHF
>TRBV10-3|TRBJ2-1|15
CAVSEGSGGLREQFF
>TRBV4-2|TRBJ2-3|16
CASSQDRGGGADTQYF
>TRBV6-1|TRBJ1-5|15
CASSRHDVSNQPQHF
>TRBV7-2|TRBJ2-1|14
CASSLSPEGGEQFF
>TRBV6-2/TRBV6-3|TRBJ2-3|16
CASSYSFLGTTDTQYF
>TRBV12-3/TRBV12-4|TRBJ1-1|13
CASRSYSGTEAFF
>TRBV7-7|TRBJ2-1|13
CASSLSIVNEQFF
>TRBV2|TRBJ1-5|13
CAVRDREEQPQHF
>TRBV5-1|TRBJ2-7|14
CASSSEGATYEQYF
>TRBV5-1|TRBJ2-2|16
CASSLAESGGTGELFF
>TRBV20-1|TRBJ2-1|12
CSAAELGGEQFF
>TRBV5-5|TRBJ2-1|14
CASSFDGVYNEQFF
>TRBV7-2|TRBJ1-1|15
CASKSQGALETEAFF
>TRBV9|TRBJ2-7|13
CASSVRQGGEQYF
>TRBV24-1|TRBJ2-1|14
CATSEDSLYNEQFF
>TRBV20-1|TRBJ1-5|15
CSAEQGAAADQPQHF
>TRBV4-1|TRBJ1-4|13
CASSQEGWEKLFF
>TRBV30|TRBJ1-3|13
CAEGGYSGNTIYF
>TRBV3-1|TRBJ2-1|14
CASSQDLENNEQFF
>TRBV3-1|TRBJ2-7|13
CASSQGPTYEQYF
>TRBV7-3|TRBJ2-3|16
CASSLGASLITDTQYF
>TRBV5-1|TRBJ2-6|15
CASSLDASGANVLTF
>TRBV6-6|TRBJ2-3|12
CASTDWRDTQYF
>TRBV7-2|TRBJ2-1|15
CASSLARGLGNEQFF
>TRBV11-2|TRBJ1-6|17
CASSPGPYSSYNSPLHF
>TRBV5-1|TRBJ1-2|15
CASSDAGGAVYGYTF
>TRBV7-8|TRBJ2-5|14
CASSLRQGEETQYF
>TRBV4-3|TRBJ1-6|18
CASSQGRGIESYNSPLHF
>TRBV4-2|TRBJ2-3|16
CASSQDRGSGSDTQYF
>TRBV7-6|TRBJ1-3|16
CASSSRPRNSGNTIYF
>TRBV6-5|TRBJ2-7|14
CASSYSPSAYEQYF
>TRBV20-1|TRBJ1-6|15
CSAKSWGLNNSPLHF
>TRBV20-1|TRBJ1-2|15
CSARSSQGAPYGYTF
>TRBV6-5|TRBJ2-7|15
CASSYQGMGTYEQYF
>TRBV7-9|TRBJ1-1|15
CASSNRGGGNTEAFF
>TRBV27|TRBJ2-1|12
CASSLSRNEQFF
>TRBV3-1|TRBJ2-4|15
CASSTGGLRGNIQYF
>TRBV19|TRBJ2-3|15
CASRWRGLVTDTQYF
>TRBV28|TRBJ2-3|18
CASSLTRTSGGHTDTQYF
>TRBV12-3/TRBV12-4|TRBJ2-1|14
CASSLRGPYNEQFF
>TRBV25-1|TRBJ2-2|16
CASSLTGTGRTGELFF
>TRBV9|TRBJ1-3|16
CASSVGPGFSGNTIYF